Listed below are T cell receptor beta chains from one sample, sequenced in a study of vaccination and CD4 T cells after COVID-19. Their specific antigens are unknown. TCRdb re-called the PCR reads through MiXCR, storing one row per CDR3 protein. The sample lists more than 20,000 distinct CDR3 sequences, less than 75% occurring once. The sample was CD4+ T cells from blood, cultured in vitro. These receptors were collected from a human donor who had recovered from COVID-19. Both conserved end residues are part of each CDR3. Fields, in order: CDR3 protein, V gene, J gene.

CDR3aa: CASRAERGATGELFF; v_gene: TRBV19; j_gene: TRBJ2-2
CDR3aa: CASSFIRGSQPQHF; v_gene: TRBV7-2; j_gene: TRBJ1-5
CDR3aa: CASSLSRRGTKNYGYTF; v_gene: TRBV27; j_gene: TRBJ1-2
CDR3aa: CASSYSYLAGIDTQYF; v_gene: TRBV6-5; j_gene: TRBJ2-3
CDR3aa: CATSRAGQVLPEIYSNQPQHF; v_gene: TRBV15; j_gene: TRBJ1-5
CDR3aa: CASSPGGGDEQYF; v_gene: TRBV7-9; j_gene: TRBJ2-7
CDR3aa: CASSPTGDYGYTF; v_gene: TRBV6-2/TRBV6-3; j_gene: TRBJ1-2
CDR3aa: CAWSVGGGSYEQYF; v_gene: TRBV30; j_gene: TRBJ2-7
CDR3aa: CSVKSTQTNYGYTF; v_gene: TRBV20-1; j_gene: TRBJ1-2
CDR3aa: CATSDPRDSGNNQPQHF; v_gene: TRBV24-1; j_gene: TRBJ1-5
CDR3aa: CASSPRNAGTVGYTF; v_gene: TRBV27; j_gene: TRBJ1-2
CDR3aa: CASRENREANYGYTF; v_gene: TRBV6-1; j_gene: TRBJ1-2
CDR3aa: CATSQGLGPREKLFF; v_gene: TRBV24-1; j_gene: TRBJ1-4
CDR3aa: CASSYSIPSTNEKLFF; v_gene: TRBV6-5; j_gene: TRBJ1-4
CDR3aa: CASSADRHQETQYF; v_gene: TRBV6-1; j_gene: TRBJ2-5
CDR3aa: CASRGLAGGAYNEQFF; v_gene: TRBV6-2/TRBV6-3; j_gene: TRBJ2-1
CDR3aa: CASSYRTGGGQPQHF; v_gene: TRBV6-2/TRBV6-3; j_gene: TRBJ1-5
CDR3aa: CASSRGRGGFSNQPQHF; v_gene: TRBV6-1; j_gene: TRBJ1-5
CDR3aa: CASSKADRAGHGNTIYF; v_gene: TRBV21-1; j_gene: TRBJ1-3
CDR3aa: CASSSYSYEQYF; v_gene: TRBV7-2; j_gene: TRBJ2-7
CDR3aa: CASSLDQEKRIGELFF; v_gene: TRBV18; j_gene: TRBJ2-2
CDR3aa: CASSFGQDLNSPLHF; v_gene: TRBV7-2; j_gene: TRBJ1-6
CDR3aa: CSASGRGQDTQYF; v_gene: TRBV20-1; j_gene: TRBJ2-3
CDR3aa: CASADRGRYGYTF; v_gene: TRBV19; j_gene: TRBJ1-2
CDR3aa: CASNVGSPPYSNQPQHF; v_gene: TRBV19; j_gene: TRBJ1-5
CDR3aa: CASGDNVGSPLHF; v_gene: TRBV6-2/TRBV6-3; j_gene: TRBJ1-6
CDR3aa: CATSDLDIYANTGELFF; v_gene: TRBV24-1; j_gene: TRBJ2-2
CDR3aa: CASSATDLRTESNTEAFF; v_gene: TRBV19; j_gene: TRBJ1-1
CDR3aa: CASDRGTPLSNQPQHF; v_gene: TRBV19; j_gene: TRBJ1-5
CDR3aa: CASSYPRTHSLSYEQYF; v_gene: TRBV6-2/TRBV6-3; j_gene: TRBJ2-7
CDR3aa: CATSPGTGPQETQYF; v_gene: TRBV24-1; j_gene: TRBJ2-5
CDR3aa: CASRPPGSNNQPQHF; v_gene: TRBV12-3/TRBV12-4; j_gene: TRBJ1-5
CDR3aa: CASSFYPLGSGAAGVDGGYTF; v_gene: TRBV7-3; j_gene: TRBJ1-2
CDR3aa: CATSRDGLAGDRTDTQYF; v_gene: TRBV15; j_gene: TRBJ2-3
CDR3aa: CASSPQPGTIYEQYF; v_gene: TRBV7-9; j_gene: TRBJ2-7
CDR3aa: CSAKDRWEKLFF; v_gene: TRBV20-1; j_gene: TRBJ1-4
CDR3aa: CATRLRESHTEAFF; v_gene: TRBV15; j_gene: TRBJ1-1
CDR3aa: CSARQWSTEAFF; v_gene: TRBV20-1; j_gene: TRBJ1-1
CDR3aa: CASSVMGGQTQYF; v_gene: TRBV27; j_gene: TRBJ2-5
CDR3aa: CASSLGGQGHTGEQYF; v_gene: TRBV5-4; j_gene: TRBJ2-7
CDR3aa: CASSPGTGTNQPQHF; v_gene: TRBV7-9; j_gene: TRBJ1-5
CDR3aa: CASRRENQPQHF; v_gene: TRBV19; j_gene: TRBJ1-5
CDR3aa: CASSSPKNTQYF; v_gene: TRBV27; j_gene: TRBJ2-3
CDR3aa: CSARKQGGTEAFF; v_gene: TRBV20-1; j_gene: TRBJ1-1
CDR3aa: CASRGVGGVSSTDTQYF; v_gene: TRBV12-3/TRBV12-4; j_gene: TRBJ2-3
CDR3aa: CSAGTVYSNQPQHF; v_gene: TRBV20-1; j_gene: TRBJ1-5
CDR3aa: CASSLPQASGKNEQFF; v_gene: TRBV27; j_gene: TRBJ2-1
CDR3aa: CSARPQGKSFLGGYEQYF; v_gene: TRBV20-1; j_gene: TRBJ2-7
CDR3aa: CASSSQRMNTEAFF; v_gene: TRBV2; j_gene: TRBJ1-1
CDR3aa: CASSSDEATKQYF; v_gene: TRBV6-2/TRBV6-3; j_gene: TRBJ2-7
CDR3aa: CAWSGIGYSPLHF; v_gene: TRBV30; j_gene: TRBJ1-6
CDR3aa: CASSYHQAKNIQYF; v_gene: TRBV6-2/TRBV6-3; j_gene: TRBJ2-4
CDR3aa: CSVRDRVATGELFF; v_gene: TRBV29-1; j_gene: TRBJ2-2
CDR3aa: CASSRHTYEQYF; v_gene: TRBV6-2/TRBV6-3; j_gene: TRBJ2-7
CDR3aa: CSARTSGSRDTQYF; v_gene: TRBV20-1; j_gene: TRBJ2-3